This T cell receptor (beta chain) was documented in a study of Graves' ophthalmopathy and Graves' hyperthyroidism. The CDR3 totals 14 residues. Germline values: CDR1 SNHLY, CDR2 FYNNEI. V was trimmed by 2 bases and J by 5 bases, leaving 10 bases between them. Amplification of the TCR beta CDR3 regions used RNA transcripts (as template). The workflow started with a first-round RT-PCR run with HTBI primers and then moved on to a second-round multiplex PCR. TCRdb redid the calling of the multiplex PCR reads with MiXCR, one entry per CDR3 protein. This sample has a few hundred thousand distinct CDR3 sequences; about a sixth occur once, and the top ten carry 1.6%.

This chain joins TRBV2 and TRBJ1-5; D is ambiguous. Sample: peripheral blood. This TCR was sampled from a woman aged 18-29 years with Graves' ophthalmopathy. DNA for the CDR3: TGTGCCAGCAGTGAAACGTCAGGTTATCAGCCCCAGCATTTT. Translated, it gives CASSETSGYQPQHF.